This TCR beta chain comes out of a study of blood T cells in healthy people across ages. Study-level results: PBMCs went unsorted, and a conclusive naive versus antigen-experienced comparison was therefore prevented. Aged donors had fewer naive CD4+ cells and lower diversity than long-lived donors.

The CDR3 runs 16 residues. V lost 3 bases and J 8 bases, leaving 19 bases between the germline ends. Germline CDR1 KGHSH, CDR2 LQKENI. Using a J-beta primer mix together with a sample-barcoded 5' primer, a second PCR was run for about 6 to 11 cycles. TCRdb redid the calling of the 5' RACE reads with MiXCR, one entry per CDR3 protein. The table has more than 650,000 distinct CDR3 sequences, approximately 24% seen once. This clonotype came up a few times. The target antigen is unknown. This same sample was also part of a study on T cells of mothers and their children. That paper states: For the second PCR, the M1S primer put in sample barcodes and 2-4 random nucleotides.

The TCR sequence derives from a boy between 10 and 17 years old in good health. This rearrangement joins TRBV18 to TRBJ1-4; weak D call: TRBD1 (5 bases). The sample consisted of blood. The CDR3 spells CASSPPGTGGLEKLFF. In DNA form, the CDR3 reads TGTGCCAGCTCACCGCCTGGGACGGGTGGTTTGGAAAAACTGTTTTTT.